The 8 T cell receptor beta chains presented below share a single source sample, sequenced in a study of blood T cell repertoires in COVID-19. The method was immunoSEQ multiplex PCR; TCRdb's version includes in-frame clones alone and lacks a portion of them. Of nearly 250,000 clones listed, 90% are singletons. Source material: PBMCs or T cells enriched from blood (not recorded which). Receptor source: a middle-aged man who had been exposed to COVID-19.

The chain recombines TRBV3-1 (or the pseudogene TRBV3-2) with TRBJ2-7; 7 positions agree with TRBD2. From germline, CDR1 is LGHDT and CDR2 YNNKEL (reference sequence). The CDR3 has 15 amino acids. Trimming cost V 2 bases and J 5 bases; bases outside gene matches: 9. CDR3 coding DNA: TGTGCCAGCAGCCAAATGGGAGGGTTGAGCCACGAGCAGTACGTC. It codes for CASSQMGGLSHEQYV.

V is TRBV7-3 and J is TRBJ2-1, with TRBD2 as a possible D gene (6 bases). In germline, CDR1 is SGHTA, CDR2 FQGTGA. The ends were cut back, 4 bases at V and 0 bases at J, with 7 bases in the middle. This CDR3 region has 14 residues. DNA of the CDR3: TGTGCCAGCAGCTACGGGAGCTCCTACAATGAGCAGTTCTTC. Protein: CASSYGSSYNEQFF.

The chain employs TRBV27 and TRBJ2-4; tentatively, D is TRBD1 (7 bases). The germline CDR1 and CDR2 sequences are MNHEY and SMNVEV (reference sequence). V lost 5 bases, J lost 7 bases, and 12 bases lay in between. The CDR3 runs to 13 residues. In nucleotides, the CDR3 is TGTGCCAGCAGTCCCCAGGGGGGCAACATTCAGTACTTC. As protein: CASSPQGGNIQYF.

This rearrangement joins TRBV29-1 to TRBJ1-1; 7 nucleotides line up with TRBD1. CDR1 and CDR2 from the germline V gene are SQVTM and ANQGSEA. Germline trimming cut 3 bases from V and 6 bases from J; bases unmatched to any gene: 1. The CDR3 has 11 residues. For the CDR3, the DNA is TGCAGCGTTGAGACAGGGCCTGAAGCTTTCTTT. This gives the protein CSVETGPEAFF.

V and J are TRBV18 and TRBJ2-7, with a tentative D call TRBD2 (6 bases). Germline loops: CDR1 KGHSH, CDR2 LQKENI. CDR3 size: 15 residues. Trimming removed 2 bases from V and 4 bases from J, with 15 bases in between. The CDR3: CASSPGTARGYEQYF. CDR3 DNA: TGTGCCAGCTCACCAGGGACGGCCCGGGGGTACGAGCAGTACTTC.

The chain joins TRBV5-5 to TRBJ1-5; tentative D call: TRBD1 (6 bases). The CDR3 runs 14 residues. The V and J ends lost 2 bases and 3 bases respectively, with 9 bases between them. From germline, CDR1 is SGHKS and CDR2 YYEKEE (reference sequence). DNA for the CDR3: TGTGCCAGCAGCTTTGACAGGTACAATCAGCCCCAGCATTTT. The encoded protein is CASSFDRYNQPQHF. Full variable domain (outside the CDR3, taken from reference TRBV5-5 and TRBJ1-5): DAGVTQSPTHLIKTRGQQVTLRCSPISGHKSVSWYQQVLGQGPQFIFQYYEKEERGRGNFPDRFSARQFPNYSSELNVNALLLGDSALYLCASSFDRYNQPQHFGDGTRLSIL.

The V call is TRBV6-5, the J call TRBJ1-6, with D possibly being TRBD1 (6 bases). CDR1 and CDR2 (germline): MNHEY, SVGAGI. V was clipped by 9 bases and J by 6 bases, with 12 bases between them. This CDR3 has 13 residues. The chain's CDR3 is CASIEGVNSPLHF. In DNA form, the CDR3 reads TGTGCCAGTATAGAGGGGGTTAATTCACCCCTCCACTTT.

There are a few counts of this clone. The J gene is TRBJ1-6, the V gene TRBV7-8, with a tentative D call TRBD1 (6 bases). The CDR3 extends over 16 amino acids. V was trimmed by 5 bases and J by 0 bases, leaving 11 bases between them. Looked up from germline, CDR1 is SGHVS and CDR2 is FQNEAQ. Written as DNA, the CDR3 is TGTGCCAGCAGCCTACAGGGCAGCTCCTATAATTCACCCCTCCACTTT. Its protein is CASSLQGSSYNSPLHF.